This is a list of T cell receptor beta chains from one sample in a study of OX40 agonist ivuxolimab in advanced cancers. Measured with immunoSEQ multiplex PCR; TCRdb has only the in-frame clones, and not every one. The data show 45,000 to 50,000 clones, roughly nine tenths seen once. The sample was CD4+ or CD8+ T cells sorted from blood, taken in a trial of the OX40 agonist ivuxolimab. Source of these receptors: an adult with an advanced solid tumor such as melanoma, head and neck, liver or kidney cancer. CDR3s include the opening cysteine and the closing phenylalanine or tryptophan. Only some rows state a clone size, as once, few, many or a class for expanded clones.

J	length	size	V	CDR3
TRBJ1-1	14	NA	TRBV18	CASSPNDRVSEAFF
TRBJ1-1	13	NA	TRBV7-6	CASSSRQNTEAFF
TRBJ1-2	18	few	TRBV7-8	CASSLTSGAAGPNYGYTF
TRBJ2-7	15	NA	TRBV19	CASSIAGASSYEQYF
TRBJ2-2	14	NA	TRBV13	CASPQEITTGELFF
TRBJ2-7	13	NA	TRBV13	CASSTGGAVEQYF
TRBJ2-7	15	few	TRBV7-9	CASSPTSETSYEQYF
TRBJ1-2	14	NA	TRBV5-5	CASSLDTDYYGYTF
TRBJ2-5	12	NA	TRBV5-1	CATRGLQETQYF
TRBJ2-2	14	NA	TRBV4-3	CASSQDLRGWELFF
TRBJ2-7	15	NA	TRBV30	CAWSVWGGRGYEQYF
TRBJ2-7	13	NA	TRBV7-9	CASSLDVRYEQYF
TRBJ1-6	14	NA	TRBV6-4	CASSEAGPNSPLHF
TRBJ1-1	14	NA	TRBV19	CASSMGTANTEAFF
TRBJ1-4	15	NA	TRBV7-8	CASSSGAVGVEKLFF
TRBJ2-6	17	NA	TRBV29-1	CSVVEGQGVSGANVLTF
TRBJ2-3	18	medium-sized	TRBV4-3	CASSLDTGTSGAADTQYF